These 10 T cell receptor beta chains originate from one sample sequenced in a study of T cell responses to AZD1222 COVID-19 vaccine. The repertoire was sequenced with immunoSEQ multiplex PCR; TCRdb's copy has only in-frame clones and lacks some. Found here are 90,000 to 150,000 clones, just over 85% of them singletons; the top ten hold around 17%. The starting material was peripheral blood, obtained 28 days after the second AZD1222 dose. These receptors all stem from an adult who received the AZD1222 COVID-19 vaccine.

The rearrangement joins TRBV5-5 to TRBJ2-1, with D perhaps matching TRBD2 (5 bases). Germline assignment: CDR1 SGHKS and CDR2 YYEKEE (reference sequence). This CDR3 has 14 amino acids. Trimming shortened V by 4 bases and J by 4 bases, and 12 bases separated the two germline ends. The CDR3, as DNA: TGTGCCAGCAGCCAAACTAGGGTGTACAATGAGCAGTTCTTC. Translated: CASSQTRVYNEQFF.

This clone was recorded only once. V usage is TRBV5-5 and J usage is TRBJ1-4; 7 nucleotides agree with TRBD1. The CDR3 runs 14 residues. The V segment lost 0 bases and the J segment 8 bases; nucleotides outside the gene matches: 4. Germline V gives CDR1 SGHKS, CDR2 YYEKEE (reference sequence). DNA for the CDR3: TGTGCCAGCAGCTTGGGACAGGGAGGAGAAAAACTGTTTTTT. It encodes CASSLGQGGEKLFF.

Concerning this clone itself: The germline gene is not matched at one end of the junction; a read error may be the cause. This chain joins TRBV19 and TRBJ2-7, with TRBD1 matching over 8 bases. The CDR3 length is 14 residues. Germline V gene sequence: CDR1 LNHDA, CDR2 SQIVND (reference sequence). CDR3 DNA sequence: TGTGCCAGTAGTCGGGACAGGCCTTCCTTCGAGCAGTACTTC. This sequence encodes CASSRDRPSFEQYF.

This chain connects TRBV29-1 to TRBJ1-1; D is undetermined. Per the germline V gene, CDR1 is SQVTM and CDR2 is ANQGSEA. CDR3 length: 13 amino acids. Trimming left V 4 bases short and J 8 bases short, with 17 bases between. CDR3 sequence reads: CSVVITSGVEAFF. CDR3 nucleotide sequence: TGCAGCGTTGTCATCACCTCCGGGGTGGAAGCTTTCTTT.

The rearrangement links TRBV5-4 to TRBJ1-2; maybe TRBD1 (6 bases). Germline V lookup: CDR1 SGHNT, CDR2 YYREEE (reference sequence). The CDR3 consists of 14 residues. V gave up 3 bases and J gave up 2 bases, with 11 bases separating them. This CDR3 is CASSSKGGNYGYTF. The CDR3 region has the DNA TGTGCCAGCAGCTCTAAGGGGGGCAACTATGGCTACACCTTC. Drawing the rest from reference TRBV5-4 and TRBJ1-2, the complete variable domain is ETGVTQSPTHLIKTRGQQVTLRCSSQSGHNTVSWYQQALGQGPQFIFQYYREEENGRGNFPPRFSGLQFPNYSSELNVNALELDDSALYLCASSSKGGNYGYTFGSGTRLTVV.

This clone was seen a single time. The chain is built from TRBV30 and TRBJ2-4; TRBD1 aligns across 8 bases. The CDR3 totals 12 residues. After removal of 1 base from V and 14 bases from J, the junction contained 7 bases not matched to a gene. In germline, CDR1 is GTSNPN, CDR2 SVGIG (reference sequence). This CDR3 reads CAWSGRQGRKYF. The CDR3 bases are TGTGCCTGGAGTGGTAGACAGGGGAGAAAGTACTTC.

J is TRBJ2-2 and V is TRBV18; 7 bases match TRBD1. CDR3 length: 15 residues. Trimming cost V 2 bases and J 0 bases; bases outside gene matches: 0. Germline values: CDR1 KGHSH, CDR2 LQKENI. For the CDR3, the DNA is TGTGCCAGCTCACCAGGGACAGCGAACACCGGGGAGCTGTTTTTT. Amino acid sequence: CASSPGTANTGELFF.

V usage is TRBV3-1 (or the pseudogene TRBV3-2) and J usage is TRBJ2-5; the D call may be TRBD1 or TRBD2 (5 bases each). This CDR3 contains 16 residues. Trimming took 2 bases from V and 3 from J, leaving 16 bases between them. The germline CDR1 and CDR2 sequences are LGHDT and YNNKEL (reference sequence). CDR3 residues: CASSQPAGTTKETQYF. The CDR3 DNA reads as TGTGCCAGCAGCCAACCCGCCGGGACCACCAAAGAGACCCAGTACTTC.

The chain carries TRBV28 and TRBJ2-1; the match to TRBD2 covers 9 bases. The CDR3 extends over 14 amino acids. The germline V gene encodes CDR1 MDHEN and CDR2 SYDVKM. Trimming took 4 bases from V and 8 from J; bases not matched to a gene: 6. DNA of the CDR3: TGTGCCAGCAGTTATAGCGGGAGTTTAGATGAGCAGTTCTTC. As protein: CASSYSGSLDEQFF.

CDR3 coding DNA: TGCGCCAGCAGTTCCGGGACTAGCGGCACTATTCTCGGGACCCAGTACTTC. Protein product: CASSSGTSGTILGTQYF. The rearrangement links TRBV5-1 to TRBJ2-5, with 11 bases aligning to TRBD2. This CDR3 region has 17 residues. Per germline, CDR1 SGHRS and CDR2 YFSETQ. V was clipped by 5 bases and J by 7 bases; unmatched bases: 16. Supplemented by reference TRBV5-1 and TRBJ2-5, the full variable domain reads KAGVTQTPRYLIKTRGQQVTLSCSPISGHRSVSWYQQTPGQGLQFLFEYFSETQRNKGNFPGRFSGRQFSNSRSEMNVSTLELGDSALYLCASSSGTSGTILGTQYFGPGTRLLVL.